This T cell receptor beta chain appears in the sequencing data of a study of control samples from healthy donors and cancer patients. The data were produced by immunoSEQ multiplex PCR, yet TCRdb's version contains in-frame clones alone and is incomplete. This sample yields some 120,000 clones, of which about 88% are seen a single time; 1.5% to 2% belongs to the top ten. On this clone itself: A read error may produce the germline difference seen at one junction end. Additional DNA sequences in this sample encode the identical CDR3.

The CDR3 has 13 residues. This TCR derives from a man in his late teens or twenties in good health. The rearrangement uses TRBV12-3 or TRBV12-4 and TRBJ1-1; no firm D call. Sequencing was performed on blood. This CDR3 is CASSLDSTSEAFF. CDR3 nucleotide sequence: TGTGCCAGCAGTTTAGACAGCACCTCTGAAGCTTTTTTT.